Sequencing of this T cell receptor (beta chain) was carried out in a study of blood T cells in healthy people across ages. CDR1 and CDR2 from the germline V gene are SGHTA and FQGNSA. There are 20 residues in the CDR3. V dropped 4 bases and J dropped 2; count of bases not matched to a gene: 20. This clonotype has ten or more counts. A second PCR, run for about 7 to 11 cycles, used a sample-barcoded 5' primer plus a J-beta primer mix. One entry per CDR3 protein, called by TCRdb with MiXCR from the 5' RACE reads. The sample consists of about 2 million distinct CDR3 sequences, around 48% of them appearing once.

This clonotype originated in a woman aged 40 to 49 in good health. The chain links TRBV7-2 to TRBJ2-5, with 9 bases lining up with TRBD1. The specimen was blood. The chain's CDR3 is CASSSNLDRGVRHRQETQYF. The CDR3 DNA reads as TGTGCCAGCAGCTCCAATTTAGACAGGGGGGTTCGGCATCGGCAAGAGACCCAGTACTTC.